The 30 T cell receptor beta chains in this list originate from one sample, sequenced in a study of T cells in Graves' hyperthyroidism and ophthalmopathy. Using RNA transcripts as the source, TCR beta CDR3 regions were amplified. TCR CDR3 underwent first-round RT-PCR with the HTBI primer set. TCRdb re-derived calls from the multiplex PCR reads in MiXCR, one entry per CDR3 protein. The sample lists around 380,000 distinct CDR3 sequences, approximately 13% occurring once. Source material: blood. The receptors were gathered from a man under 40 with Graves' hyperthyroidism that later progressed to Graves' ophthalmopathy.

V gene TRBV29-1 combines with J gene TRBJ2-1; no firm D call. Germline CDR1 and CDR2: SQVTM and ANQGSEA. Trimming left V 3 bases short and J 12 bases short, with 6 bases between. The CDR3 is made up of 9 amino acids. CDR3 protein: CSVEALQFF. For the CDR3, the DNA is TGCAGCGTTGAGGCCCTGCAGTTCTTC.

The rearrangement uses TRBV20-1 and TRBJ2-1, with D hard to call. Trimming took off 1 base at V and 8 bases at J, with 3 bases between the two ends. This CDR3 is built from 10 residues. In germline, CDR1 is DFQATT, CDR2 SNEGSKA (reference sequence). CDR3 amino acids: CSARADEQFF. The DNA for the CDR3 is TGCAGTGCTAGAGCCGATGAGCAGTTCTTC.

This clonotype was seen many times. The chain couples TRBV12-3 or TRBV12-4 to TRBJ1-4; no firm D call. V lost 6 bases and J lost 4, with 12 bases in between. The CDR3 extends over 14 amino acids. In DNA form, the CDR3 reads TGTGCCAGCAGACATCGACGGCTTAATGAAAAACTGTTTTTT. The encoded protein is CASRHRRLNEKLFF.

This clonotype showed up many times. The V and J genes are TRBV28 and TRBJ2-5, with D perhaps matching TRBD1 (6 bases). Germline lookup yields CDR1 MDHEN and CDR2 SYDVKM. V lost 3 bases and J 6 bases, leaving 8 bases between the germline ends. This CDR3 has 12 residues. In nucleotides, the CDR3 is TGTGCCAGCAGTTTCAGGGGACAGACCCAGTACTTC. Translation gives CASSFRGQTQYF.

This clonotype was seen repeatedly, ten times or more. The V call is TRBV7-9, the J call TRBJ1-1; perhaps TRBD1 as D (6 bases). This CDR3 region has 14 residues. Germline V gene lookup returns CDR1 SEHNR and CDR2 FQNEAQ (reference sequence). V lost 4 bases to trimming and J lost 6 bases, with 15 bases between them. The CDR3 here is CASSSPTGMSEAFF. In DNA, the CDR3 is TGTGCCAGCAGCTCGCCCACAGGGATGTCTGAAGCTTTCTTT.

This clonotype occurred many times. The rearrangement joins TRBV6-2 or TRBV6-3 to TRBJ1-2; D not resolved. Looked up from germline, CDR1 is MNHEY and CDR2 is SVGEGT. The CDR3 length is 10 residues. Trimming cost V 7 bases and J 4 bases, with 4 bases left between them. The CDR3 loop reads CASKGYGYTF. DNA for the CDR3: TGTGCCAGCAAGGGCTATGGCTACACCTTC.

The chain carries TRBV7-9 and TRBJ2-7; D not certain. Germline V lookup: CDR1 SEHNR, CDR2 FQNEAQ (reference sequence). The CDR3 consists of 13 residues. V gave up 1 base and J gave up 3 bases, with 7 bases separating them. DNA for the CDR3: TGTGCCAGCAGCTTAGGGCTTGGCTACGAGCAGTACTTC. This sequence encodes CASSLGLGYEQYF.

The table lists this clonotype with many counts. The rearrangement links TRBV28 to TRBJ1-5, with D possibly matching TRBD1 (6 bases). Germline V CDR1 and CDR2: MDHEN, SYDVKM. V was pared by 11 bases and J by 1 base, with 18 bases between. CDR3 length equals 15 residues. In nucleotides, the CDR3 is TGTGCCGGGCGTCGAGGGGGGGAAAGCAATCAGCCCCAGCATTTT. This gives the protein CAGRRGGESNQPQHF.

This clonotype was counted at least ten times. The chain has TRBV20-1 and TRBJ1-2; 11 nucleotides agree with TRBD1. From germline, CDR1 is DFQATT and CDR2 SNEGSKA (reference sequence). J gave up 5 bases and V 6 bases, and 5 bases lay outside the gene matches. This CDR3 spans 13 amino acids. The CDR3, as DNA: TGCAGTGCCACGGACAGGGGGCTTTATGGCTACACCTTC. This gives the protein CSATDRGLYGYTF.

The chain recombines TRBV30 with TRBJ1-6, with unresolved D. Germline lookup yields CDR1 GTSNPN and CDR2 SVGIG (reference sequence). This CDR3 contains 15 residues. Trimming stripped 0 bases from V and 9 bases from J, with 15 bases between. This CDR3 is CAWSVGEARGSPLHF. The DNA for the CDR3 is TGTGCCTGGAGTGTTGGGGAGGCCAGAGGTTCACCCCTCCACTTT.

This chain joins TRBV11-2 and TRBJ1-6; D is uncertain. This CDR3 has 17 residues. Per the germline V gene, CDR1 is SGHAT and CDR2 is FQNNGV. Trimming shortened V by 0 bases and J by 4 bases, and 13 bases separated the two germline ends. The CDR3 here is CASSLDRAGPYNSPLHF. CDR3 nucleotides: TGTGCCAGCAGCTTAGACCGAGCTGGGCCTTATAATTCACCCCTCCACTTT.

This clonotype showed up many times. This chain uses TRBV27 with TRBJ1-1; the D is unclear. The V gene's germline CDR1 is MNHEY and CDR2 SMNVEV (reference sequence). The CDR3 contains 13 residues. The V end was cut by 11 bases, the J end by 4 bases, with 17 bases between. The CDR3 reads CAARGHGLTEAFF. The CDR3 nucleotides read TGTGCCGCACGCGGGCATGGGCTCACTGAAGCTTTCTTT.

This clonotype was seen a handful of times. The chain employs TRBV5-1 and TRBJ2-2; 7 bases match TRBD2. Germline CDR1 is SGHRS and CDR2 is YFSETQ. The length of the CDR3 is 16 residues. The trim removed 0 bases at V and 0 bases at J, leaving 2 bases unmatched. Written as DNA, the CDR3 is TGCGCCAGCAGCTTGGTGGGGGGGGCGAACACCGGGGAGCTGTTTTTT. Translating gives CASSLVGGANTGELFF.

This clonotype came up many times. The chain combines TRBV7-7 with TRBJ2-3; maybe TRBD1 (5 bases). CDR3 length: 13 residues. Trimming cost V 5 bases and J 4 bases, with 10 bases left between them. The germline V gene encodes CDR1 SSHAT and CDR2 FNYEAQ (reference sequence). The DNA for the CDR3 is TGTGCCAGCAGCCCAGGGTCCTCAGATACGCAGTATTTT. Translated, it gives CASSPGSSDTQYF.

The rearrangement links TRBV27 to TRBJ2-1; possible D gene TRBD2, 7 bases. V lost 6 bases and J lost 6, with 12 bases in between. The CDR3 loop spans 13 amino acids. CDR1 is MNHEY, CDR2 SMNVEV, per germline (reference sequence). The DNA of the CDR3 is TGTGCCAGCAGGAGGGGGGGCGTCAATGAGCAGTTCTTC. Translating gives CASRRGGVNEQFF.

This clonotype appeared a few times. This rearrangement joins TRBV4-1 to TRBJ2-3; D ambiguous. Germline V gene sequence: CDR1 MGHRA, CDR2 YSYEKL. The CDR3 extends over 16 amino acids. The V gene lost 0 bases and the J gene lost 1 base, with 11 bases spanning the gap. CDR3 nucleotide sequence: TGCGCCAGCAGCCAAGATGGGCACCCTGGCACAGATACGCAGTATTTT. Translated: CASSQDGHPGTDTQYF.

This clonotype was found many times. The chain has TRBV12-3 or TRBV12-4 and TRBJ1-2, with 9 nucleotides matching TRBD1. With 7 bases clipped from V and 5 bases from J, the junction kept 5 bases outside the gene matches. CDR3 length equals 13 residues. The DNA for the CDR3 is TGTGCCAGCACCCAGACAGGGGGGTATGGCTACACCTTC. Protein sequence: CASTQTGGYGYTF.

This clonotype was found many times. V is TRBV28 and J is TRBJ1-2; unclear D gene. CDR3 length: 13 residues. Trimming shortened V by 3 bases and J by 5 bases, and 10 bases separated the two germline ends. Germline CDR1 reads MDHEN; CDR2 reads SYDVKM. In DNA, the CDR3 is TGTGCCAGCAGTTTCGCCCTTGAGTATGGCTACACCTTC. Translating gives CASSFALEYGYTF.

Only a few counts were recorded for this clonotype. The chain is built from TRBV30 and TRBJ1-2; D unresolved. Germline V lookup: CDR1 GTSNPN, CDR2 SVGIG (reference sequence). V was pared by 7 bases and J by 6 bases, with 12 bases between. The CDR3 runs to 11 residues. The chain's CDR3 is CALRTENGYTF. The DNA for the CDR3 is TGTGCCTTACGGACGGAGAATGGCTACACCTTC.

As for this clonotype: Possible read error: a much larger clone is one base away. Here the CDR3 reads CAGSYSRSSYEQYF. In DNA, the CDR3 is TGTGCCGGCAGTTACTCAAGGTCCTCCTACGAGCAGTACTTC. The J gene is TRBJ2-7, the V gene TRBV6-2 or TRBV6-3, with no clear D. CDR3 length equals 14 residues. The germline V gene encodes CDR1 MNHEY and CDR2 SVGEGT.

This clonotype was picked up many times. The CDR3 sequence is CASSPSQGAGYGYTF. In DNA form, the CDR3 reads TGTGCCAGCAGTCCTTCCCAGGGGGCAGGCTATGGCTACACCTTC. The V gene is TRBV28, the J gene TRBJ1-2, with 8 bases that match TRBD1. V lost 5 bases and J lost 4; bases outside the gene matches: 9. Germline V CDR1 and CDR2: MDHEN, SYDVKM. CDR3 length equals 15 residues.

This clonotype occurred many times. The V and J genes are TRBV11-2 and TRBJ2-4; 12 bases are a match to TRBD1. Germline CDR1 is SGHAT and CDR2 is FQNNGV. V lost 6 bases, J lost 7 bases, and 7 bases stayed unmatched. This CDR3 has 15 residues. Here the CDR3 reads CASSPPGTGGNIQYF. Here the CDR3 DNA reads TGTGCCAGCAGTCCACCCGGGACAGGGGGCAACATTCAGTACTTC. Combining the CDR3 with reference TRBV11-2 and TRBJ2-4 gives the whole variable domain EAGVAQSPRYKIIEKRQSVAFWCNPISGHATLYWYQQILGQGPKLLIQFQNNGVVDDSQLPKDRFSAERLKGVDSTLKIQPAKLEDSAVYLCASSPPGTGGNIQYFGAGTRLSVL.

This sequence joins TRBV27 and TRBJ1-1, with 7 bases identical to TRBD1. CDR3 length: 14 residues. V shed 4 bases and J 4 bases; nucleotides not matched to a gene: 6. CDR1 and CDR2 (germline): MNHEY, SMNVEV (reference sequence). CDR3 nucleotides: TGTGCCAGCAGTTCCCGGGCAGGGGGCACTGAAGCTTTCTTT. It codes for CASSSRAGGTEAFF.

The chain combines TRBV4-2 with TRBJ2-5; 7 bases map to TRBD2. V was pared by 0 bases and J by 5 bases, with 12 bases of the junction left unmatched. The CDR3 length is 17 residues. Per the germline V gene, CDR1 is LGHNA and CDR2 is YNFKEQ. CDR3 sequence (DNA): TGTGCCAGCAGCCAAGATCTTGTATCGGGAGGAGGGGAGACCCAGTACTTC. Protein product: CASSQDLVSGGGETQYF.

There are many counts of this clonotype. This chain links TRBV12-3 or TRBV12-4 with TRBJ1-6, with D perhaps matching TRBD1 (6 bases). V lost 5 bases and J lost 8, with 13 bases in between. The CDR3 contains 14 residues. This chain's CDR3 is CASSRQGLDSPLHF. As DNA, the CDR3 is TGTGCCAGCAGTCGTCAGGGGCTGGATTCACCCCTCCACTTT.

This clonotype was observed many times. The gene calls are TRBV11-2 and TRBJ1-4; TRBD1 is a possible D gene (5 bases). The CDR3 spans 16 residues. Trimming removed 5 bases from V and 7 bases from J, with 20 bases in between. Germline V gene data show CDR1 as SGHAT and CDR2 as FQNNGV. The CDR3, as DNA: TGTGCCAGCAGCCACAACCGGGGCAGGGTTGGTGAAAAACTGTTTTTT. Translated: CASSHNRGRVGEKLFF.

This clonotype was found a few times. V usage is TRBV5-1 and J usage is TRBJ2-7; D is undetermined. CDR3 length: 13 residues. Trimming stripped 5 bases from V and 6 bases from J, with 15 bases between. Germline-derived CDR1 and CDR2 are SGHRS and YFSETQ. In nucleotides, the CDR3 is TGCGCCAGCAGGGACGGTCTTGCAGGCGAGCAGTACTTC. Amino acids: CASRDGLAGEQYF.

This clonotype was recorded at least ten times. The chain carries TRBV11-2 and TRBJ2-1; 10 nucleotides agree with TRBD1. CDR1 SGHAT and CDR2 FQNNGV come from the germline V gene. The CDR3 totals 14 residues. V lost 3 bases and J lost 10; bases outside the gene matches: 6. CDR3 bases: TGTGCCAGCAGCTTGGGACAGGGGTCGAGAGAGCAGTTCTTC. Its protein product is CASSLGQGSREQFF.

This chain connects TRBV30 to TRBJ1-3; D uncertain. CDR3 length: 14 residues. V lost 4 bases and J 0 bases, leaving 10 bases between the germline ends. CDR1 is GTSNPN and CDR2 is SVGIG in the germline V gene (reference sequence). The DNA for the CDR3 is TGTGCCTGGAAGGTCAGTTTCTCTGGAAACACCATATATTTT. Its translation is CAWKVSFSGNTIYF.

Ten or more counts support this clonotype. V and J are TRBV7-2 and TRBJ2-1; D is undetermined. Germline assignment: CDR1 SGHTA and CDR2 FQGNSA. The CDR3 has 13 amino acids. V was clipped by 5 bases and J by 4 bases, with 9 bases between them. CDR3 coding DNA: TGTGCCAGCAGCCTGGACCAGTACAATGAGCAGTTCTTC. Translation gives CASSLDQYNEQFF.